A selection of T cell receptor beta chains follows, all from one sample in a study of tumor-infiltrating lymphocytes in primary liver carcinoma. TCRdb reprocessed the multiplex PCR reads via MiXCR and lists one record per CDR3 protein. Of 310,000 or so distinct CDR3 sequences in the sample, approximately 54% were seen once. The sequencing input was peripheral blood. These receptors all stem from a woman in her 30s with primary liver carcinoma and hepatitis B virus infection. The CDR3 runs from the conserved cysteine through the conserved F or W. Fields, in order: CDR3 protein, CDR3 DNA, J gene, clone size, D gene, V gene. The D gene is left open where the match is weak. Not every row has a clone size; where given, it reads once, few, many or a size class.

CDR3: CASSRGDSFTDTQYF
DNA: TGTGCCAGCAGCAGGGGGGACAGCTTCACAGATACGCAGTATTTT
J: TRBJ2-3
size: .
D: .
V: TRBV5-5

CDR3: CASSLTSGTGYNEQFF
DNA: TGTGCCAGCAGTTTGACTAGCGGGACTGGTTACAATGAGCAGTTCTTC
J: TRBJ2-1
size: few
D: TRBD2
V: TRBV6-6

CDR3: CAGSLAGGNQPHHF
DNA: TGTGCCGGCAGTTTGGCAGGTGGCAATCAGCCCCATCATTTT
J: TRBJ1-5
size: .
D: .
V: TRBV6-2/TRBV6-3

CDR3: CDSSGQGTDTQYF
DNA: TGTGACAGCAGCGGACAGGGCACAGATACGCAGTATTTT
J: TRBJ2-3
size: once
D: TRBD1
V: TRBV4-2

CDR3: CSVARTANEKLFF
DNA: TGCAGCGTTGCTAGGACGGCTAATGAAAAACTGTTTTTT
J: TRBJ1-4
size: many
D: .
V: TRBV29-1

CDR3: CASSFAGTGAYNEQFF
DNA: TGTGCCAGCAGTTTTGCCGGGACAGGGGCCTACAATGAGCAGTTCTTC
J: TRBJ2-1
size: many
D: TRBD1
V: TRBV6-1

CDR3: CASSQGLNQETQHF
DNA: TGTGCCAGCAGTCAGGGGCTTAACCAGGAGACCCAGCACTTC
J: TRBJ2-5
size: once
D: .
V: TRBV11-2

CDR3: CASSSQGGDSPLLF
DNA: TGTGCCAGCAGCTCACAGGGTGGAGATTCACCCCTCCTCTTT
J: TRBJ1-6
size: .
D: .
V: TRBV11-2

CDR3: CANSLDGRGAGANVLTF
DNA: TGTGCCAACAGCTTAGACGGGAGGGGGGCTGGGGCCAACGTCCTGACTTTC
J: TRBJ2-6
size: .
D: TRBD2
V: TRBV7-8

CDR3: CASSWDRGEQYF
DNA: TGCGCCAGCAGCTGGGACAGGGGCGAGCAGTACTTC
J: TRBJ2-7
size: .
D: TRBD1
V: TRBV4-1

CDR3: CASSHPTGPASYERYF
DNA: TGTGCCAGCAGCCACCCCACGGGACCTGCCTCCTACGAGCGGTACTTC
J: TRBJ2-7
size: once
D: .
V: TRBV7-9

CDR3: CAGSFTGRNTEAFF
DNA: TGTGCCGGCAGTTTTACAGGACGGAACACTGAAGCTTTCTTT
J: TRBJ1-1
size: few
D: .
V: TRBV12-3/TRBV12-4

CDR3: CANRRGRGTGTVEQYF
DNA: TGTGCCAACCGACGAGGGAGGGGGACAGGGACCGTCGAGCAGTACTTC
J: TRBJ2-7
size: once
D: TRBD1
V: TRBV28

CDR3: CASSFTSETCEQYF
DNA: TGTGCCAGCAGCTTCACTAGCGAGACCTGCGAGCAGTACTTC
J: TRBJ2-7
size: .
D: TRBD2
V: TRBV11-1

CDR3: CATSLHLTGVGELFF
DNA: TGTGCCACCAGCCTACATCTTACGGGGGTCGGGGAGCTGTTTTTT
J: TRBJ2-2
size: .
D: .
V: TRBV6-5

CDR3: CASQLGGGPGGYTF
DNA: TGTGCCAGCCAGTTAGGGGGGGGGCCGGGTGGCTACACCTTC
J: TRBJ1-2
size: .
D: .
V: TRBV6-6

CDR3: CASSLRCTGLDYNEQLF
DNA: TGTGCCAGCAGCCTCCGATGCACGGGACTAGACTACAATGAGCAGCTCTTC
J: TRBJ2-1
size: .
D: TRBD2
V: TRBV11-2

CDR3: CASTPRGRKYQETQYF
DNA: TGTGCCAGCACCCCCAGGGGACGAAAGTACCAAGAGACCCAGTACTTC
J: TRBJ2-5
size: .
D: .
V: TRBV7-9

CDR3: CASSQRQADTEAFF
DNA: TGCGCCAGCAGCCAAAGACAGGCGGACACTGAAGCTTTCTTT
J: TRBJ1-1
size: .
D: .
V: TRBV4-1

CDR3: CASSWGAGVNYNQPQHF
DNA: TGTGCCAGCAGTTGGGGAGCTGGGGTAAATTACAATCAGCCCCAGCATTTT
J: TRBJ1-5
size: once
D: .
V: TRBV12-3/TRBV12-4

CDR3: CASSFPVNPSGTTQYF
DNA: TGTGCCAGCAGCTTCCCAGTGAACCCCAGCGGGACTACGCAGTATTTT
J: TRBJ2-3
size: few
D: TRBD2
V: TRBV7-8

CDR3: CASLTSRGNTIYF
DNA: TGTGCCAGTCTTACTTCTAGAGGAAACACCATATATTTT
J: TRBJ1-3
size: once
D: .
V: TRBV6-1

CDR3: CASRARGTSSSYEQCF
DNA: TGTGCCAGCAGAGCTCGGGGGACCTCGAGCTCCTACGAGCAGTGCTTC
J: TRBJ2-7
size: .
D: .
V: TRBV11-2

CDR3: CTSSLVSGTDTRYF
DNA: TGTACCAGCAGCTTAGTTAGTGGCACAGATACGCGGTATTTT
J: TRBJ2-3
size: .
D: .
V: TRBV7-9

CDR3: CASGGLAARGNIQYF
DNA: TGTGCCAGCGGCGGACTAGCGGCTAGGGGGAACATTCAGTACTTC
J: TRBJ2-4
size: .
D: TRBD2
V: TRBV12-3/TRBV12-4